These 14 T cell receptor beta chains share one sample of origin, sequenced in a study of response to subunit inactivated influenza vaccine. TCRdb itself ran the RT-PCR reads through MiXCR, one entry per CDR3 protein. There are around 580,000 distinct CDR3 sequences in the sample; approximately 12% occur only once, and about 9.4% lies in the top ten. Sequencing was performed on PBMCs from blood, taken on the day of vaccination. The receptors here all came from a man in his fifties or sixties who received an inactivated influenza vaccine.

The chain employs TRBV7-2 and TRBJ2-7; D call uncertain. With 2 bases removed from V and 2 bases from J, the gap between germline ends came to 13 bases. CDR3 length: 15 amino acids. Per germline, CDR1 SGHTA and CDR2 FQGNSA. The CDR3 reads CASSLNRARTYEQYF. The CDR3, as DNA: TGTGCCAGCAGCTTAAATCGCGCGCGGACCTACGAGCAGTACTTC. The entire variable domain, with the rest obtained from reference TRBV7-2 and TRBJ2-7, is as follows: GAGVSQSPSNKVTEKGKDVELRCDPISGHTALYWYRQSLGQGLEFLIYFQGNSAPDKSGLPSDRFSAERTGGSVSTLTIQRTQQEDSAVYLCASSLNRARTYEQYFGPGTRLTVT.

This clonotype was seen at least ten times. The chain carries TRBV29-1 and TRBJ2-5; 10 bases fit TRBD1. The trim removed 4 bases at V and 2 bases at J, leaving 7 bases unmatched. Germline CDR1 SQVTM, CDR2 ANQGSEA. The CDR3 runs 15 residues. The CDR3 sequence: CSVGPTGQGQETQYF. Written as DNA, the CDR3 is TGCAGCGTTGGCCCCACGGGACAGGGGCAAGAGACCCAGTACTTC.

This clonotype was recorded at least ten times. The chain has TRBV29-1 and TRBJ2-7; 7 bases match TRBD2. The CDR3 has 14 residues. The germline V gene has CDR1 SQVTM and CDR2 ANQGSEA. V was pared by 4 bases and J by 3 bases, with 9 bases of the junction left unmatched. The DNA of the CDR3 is TGCAGCGTTGGCTTTGGTAGCGGGTTCTACGAGCAGTACTTC. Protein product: CSVGFGSGFYEQYF.

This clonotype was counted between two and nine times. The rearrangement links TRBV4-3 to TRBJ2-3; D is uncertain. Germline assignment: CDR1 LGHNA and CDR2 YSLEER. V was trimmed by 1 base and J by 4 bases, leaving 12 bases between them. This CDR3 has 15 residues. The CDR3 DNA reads TGCGCCAGCAGCCAAGTTTCGACCTCCGCAGATACGCAGTATTTT. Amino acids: CASSQVSTSADTQYF.

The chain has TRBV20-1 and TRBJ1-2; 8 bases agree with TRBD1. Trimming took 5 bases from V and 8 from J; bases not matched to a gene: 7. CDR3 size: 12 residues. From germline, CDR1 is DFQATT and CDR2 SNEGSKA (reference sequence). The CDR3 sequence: CSAPQGALGYTF. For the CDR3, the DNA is TGCAGTGCTCCCCAGGGGGCTTTAGGCTACACCTTC.

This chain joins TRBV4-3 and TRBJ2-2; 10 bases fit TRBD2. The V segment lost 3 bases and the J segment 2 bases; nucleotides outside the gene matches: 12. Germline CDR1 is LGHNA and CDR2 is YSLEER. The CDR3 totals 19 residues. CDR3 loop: CASSHRPPLAGDNTGELFF. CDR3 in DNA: TGCGCCAGCAGCCACCGACCGCCGCTAGCGGGGGACAACACCGGGGAGCTGTTTTTT.

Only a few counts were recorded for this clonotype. The CDR3 loop is CAWSEPFTLFF. The DNA of the CDR3 is TGTGCCTGGAGTGAACCCTTCACCCTGTTTTTT. The chain is built from TRBV30 and TRBJ2-2; D uncertain. CDR3 length: 11 amino acids. Trimming removed 1 base from V and 14 bases from J, with 11 bases in between. Germline V gene sequence: CDR1 GTSNPN, CDR2 SVGIG (reference sequence).

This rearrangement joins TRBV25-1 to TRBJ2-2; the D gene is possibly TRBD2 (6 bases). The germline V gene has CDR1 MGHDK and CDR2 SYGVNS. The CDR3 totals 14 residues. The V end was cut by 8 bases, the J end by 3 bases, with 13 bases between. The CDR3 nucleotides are TGTGCCAGCGTTGGGGGGTCGTACACCGGGGAGCTGTTTTTT. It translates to CASVGGSYTGELFF.

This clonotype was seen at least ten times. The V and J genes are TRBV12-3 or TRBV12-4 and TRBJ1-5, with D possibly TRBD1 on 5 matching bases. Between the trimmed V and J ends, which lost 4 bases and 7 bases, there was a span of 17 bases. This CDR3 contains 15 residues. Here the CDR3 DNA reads TGTGCCAGCAGTTCCCTAGCTGGGACGGGACAGCCCCAGCATTTT. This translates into CASSSLAGTGQPQHF.

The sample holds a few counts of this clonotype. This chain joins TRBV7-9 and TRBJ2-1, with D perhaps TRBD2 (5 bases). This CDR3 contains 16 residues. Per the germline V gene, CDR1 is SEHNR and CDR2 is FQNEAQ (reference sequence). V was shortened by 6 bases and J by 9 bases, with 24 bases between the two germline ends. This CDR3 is CASSSRGAAIQIEQFF. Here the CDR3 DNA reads TGTGCCAGCAGTTCCCGGGGTGCAGCTATACAAATTGAGCAGTTCTTC.

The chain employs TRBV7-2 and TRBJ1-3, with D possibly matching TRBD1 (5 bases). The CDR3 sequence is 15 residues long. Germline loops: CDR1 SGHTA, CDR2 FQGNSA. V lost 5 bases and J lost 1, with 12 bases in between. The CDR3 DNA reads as TGTGCCAGCAGCCCGCGGGGGGGGTCTGGAAACACCATATATTTT. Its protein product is CASSPRGGSGNTIYF.

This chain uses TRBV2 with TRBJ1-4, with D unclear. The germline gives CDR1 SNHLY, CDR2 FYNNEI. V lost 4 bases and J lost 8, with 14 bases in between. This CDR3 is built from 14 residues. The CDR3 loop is CASSADLGAEKLFF. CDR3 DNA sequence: TGTGCCAGCAGTGCTGATTTGGGCGCCGAAAAACTGTTTTTT.

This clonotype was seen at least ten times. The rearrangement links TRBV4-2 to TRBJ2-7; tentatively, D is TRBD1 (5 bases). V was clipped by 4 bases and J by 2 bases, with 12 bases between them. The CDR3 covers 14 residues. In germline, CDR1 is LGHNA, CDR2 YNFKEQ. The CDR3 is CASSPTDTTYEQYF. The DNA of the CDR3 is TGTGCCAGCAGCCCCACGGACACCACCTACGAGCAGTACTTC.

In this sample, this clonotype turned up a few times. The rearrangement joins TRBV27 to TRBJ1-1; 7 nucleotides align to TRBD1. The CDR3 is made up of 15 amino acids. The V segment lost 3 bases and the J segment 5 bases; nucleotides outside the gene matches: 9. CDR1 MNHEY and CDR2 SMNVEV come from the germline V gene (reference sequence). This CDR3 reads CASSLSTGQLTEAFF. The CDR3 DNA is TGTGCCAGCAGTTTGAGTACGGGACAGTTAACTGAAGCTTTCTTT.